This TCR beta chain emerged from a study of blood T cells in healthy people across ages (dated by TCRdb to about 2015). About the full investigation: Template switching captured roughly one uniquely barcoded TCR beta cDNA molecule per two T cells in model experiments. The study measured age-related changes in TCR beta repertoire diversity using deep sequencing normalized with unique cDNA molecular identifiers. Donors were grouped into four age groups: young (average 16 years), middle-aged (roughly 37), aged (about 60) and long-lived (around 80). To avoid experimental bias, donors of different ages were spread randomly across the sequencing lanes. Two additional independent replicas of 1 million unique cDNA reads from the same blood draw were analyzed for two donors (one aged 18 to 30 and one aged 80 or older). What the research found in general, with its limitations: Because donor CMV infection status was unknown, age-related changes in expanded clonotypes were potentially confounded. Total diversity estimates from one million sequenced T cells were considered lower bounds and underestimates. Observed TCR beta diversity per million T cells fell roughly linearly with age, and a significant reduction was already apparent by age around 36. Conclusive comparison of naive and antigen-experienced compartments was prevented by the profiling of bulk unsorted PBMCs. Observed TCR beta diversity correlated strongly with the percentage of naive T cells measured by flow cytometry. Compared with the aged group, the long-lived group had more naive CD4+ T cells, fewer expanded clones and increased TCR diversity, a pattern suggesting age selection.

V trim: 5 bases; J trim: 8 bases; unmatched bases: 11. CDR1 DFQATT and CDR2 SNEGSKA are derived from the germline V gene (reference sequence). The CDR3, from cysteine to phenylalanine, totals 16 residues. Solely the CDR3 DNA is kept, with 48 bases framed from the first base. Donors were 35 to 40 systemically healthy Caucasian individuals from Russia aged 6 to 90 years. About 10 milliliters of peripheral blood were drawn from each donor into EDTA-treated Vacutainer tubes. Ficoll-Paque density-gradient centrifugation was used to isolate PBMCs, with at least 6 million obtained per sample. Trizol reagent was used to extract total RNA from PBMCs, with at least 5 micrograms per sample. For every donor, flow cytometry on a PBMC aliquot measured the percentage of naive CD45RAhigh/CD27high T cells. In regard to this clonotype: There is no known antigen for this receptor. Qualities for individual bases were not recorded, and no much larger clone is one base off.

The library was produced with 5' RACE. Instrument used: Illumina HiSeq 2500. A second PCR of roughly 7 to 12 cycles was run with a J-beta primer mix and a sample-barcoded 5' primer. A unique molecular identifier was introduced onto each TCR beta cDNA molecule by a template-switch 5' adaptor carrying 12 random nucleotides. Each sample yielded at least 2.5 million CDR3-containing paired-end reads. The Mint cDNA synthesis kit, primed by a TRBC-specific oligonucleotide, was used to synthesize first-strand cDNA from all RNA. Following uracil-DNA glycosylase treatment, all cDNA underwent a first 18-cycle PCR with the universal primers M1SS and BC2_uni_R. The paper's processing steps were these. For normalization, 1 million high-quality reads, each with a distinct molecular identifier, were randomly selected from each sample. Reads sharing molecular identifiers were discarded rather than binned into consensus sequences. MiTCR, with a Q25 quality threshold and the strictest error-elimination algorithm, was used for CDR3 identification, clonotype clustering and error correction. A nonparametric unseen species model using Euler transformation provided a lower-bound estimate of total TCR beta diversity. TCRdb cleaned the public reads at Q25 with fastp, built clones with MiXCR and kept in-frame beta chains. Rows matching on CDR3 protein sequence are summarized as one entry with the most common DNA and genes. TCRdb, not the original authors, processed these V and J calls. The sample contains just over 800,000 distinct CDR3 sequences, around 62% of them found a single time. Of the sample, 25% to 35% is held by the ten largest clones.

This TCR was sampled from a young man in good health. The V gene is TRBV20-1 and the J gene is TRBJ2-3, and TRBD2 matches 15 of the central bases. Sequences were obtained from blood. The nucleotides read TGCAGTGCTCTCACCCCGGGACTAGCGGGGGGAAGTACGCAGTATTTT. Its coded protein is CSALTPGLAGGSTQYF.